This TCR beta chain was recovered during a study of molecular identifiers for immune sequencing clone quantification. V gave up 3 bases and J gave up 1 base, with 30 bases separating them. This CDR3 has 22 residues. It was from around 20,000 to 990,000 sorted cells, with 10%, 30% or 50% RNA, that naive CD8 libraries came. Listed TCR primers, together with previously described methods, were used for the bulk TCR libraries. TCRdb recomputed calls from the PCR reads with MiXCR, one row per CDR3 protein. In the table there are about 510,000 distinct CDR3 sequences, roughly 24% of which are singletons. This clonotype was recorded a few times.

The source material was naive CD8+ T cells from blood, with Jurkat cell RNA spiked in. As to subset: FACS-sorted CD8+CD4-CCR7+CD45RA+ naive T cells. The chain couples TRBV12-3 or TRBV12-4 to TRBJ2-2; possibly TRBD1 or TRBD2 for D (6 bases each). The source is a human donor in good health. Some libraries in this study had Jurkat cell RNA spiked in. CDR3 nucleotide sequence: TGTGCCAGCAGTTTTAGTCATCCTCCTGGAGGGATGGACAGCATGAACACCGGGGAGCTGTTTTTT. Encoded protein: CASSFSHPPGGMDSMNTGELFF.